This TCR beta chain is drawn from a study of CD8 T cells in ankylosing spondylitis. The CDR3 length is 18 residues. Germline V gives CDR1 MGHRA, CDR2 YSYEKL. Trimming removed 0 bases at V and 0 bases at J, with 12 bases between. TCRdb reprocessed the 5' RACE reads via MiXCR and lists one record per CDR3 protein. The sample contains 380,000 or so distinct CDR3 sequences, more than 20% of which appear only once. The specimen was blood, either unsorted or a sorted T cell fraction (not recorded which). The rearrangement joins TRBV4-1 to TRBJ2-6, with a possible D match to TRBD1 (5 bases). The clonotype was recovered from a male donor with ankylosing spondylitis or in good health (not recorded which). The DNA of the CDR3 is TGCGCCAGCAGCCAAGATCGACAGATCCTCTCTGGGGCCAACGTCCTGACTTTC. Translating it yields CASSQDRQILSGANVLTF.